What follows are 7 T cell receptor beta chains derived from one specimen sequenced in a study of beta chain features in type 1 diabetes (dated by TCRdb to the late 2010s). Library method: the immunoSEQ multiplex PCR assay. The High Capacity cDNA Reverse Transcription Kit was used to reverse transcribe all of the isolated RNA, meaning that expressed TCRB transcripts were what got sequenced. The table was pulled from immuneACCESS by TCRdb, which kept in-frame rearrangements only. Such tables lose some clones; where checked, under half of the loss comes from unresolved V genes, and the rest has no known cause. Recorded for this sample are about 160,000 clones; about 9.8% of them occurred a single time. Over 2% of the sample is in the top ten clones. The sequenced material came from central memory CD4+ T cells from blood. The source is a woman under 30 in good health.

This clone was observed a few times. J is TRBJ2-3 and V is TRBV5-4; TRBD2 agrees at 11 bases. J gave up 3 bases and V 0 bases, and 3 bases lay outside the gene matches. This CDR3 contains 16 residues. Germline V gene lookup returns CDR1 SGHNT and CDR2 YYREEE (reference sequence). In DNA form, the CDR3 reads TGTGCCAGCAGCTTGGTAGCGGGGGGGCCAACAGATACGCAGTATTTT. Translating gives CASSLVAGGPTDTQYF.

This rearrangement joins TRBV27 to TRBJ2-1; TRBD1 matches 9 bases. The germline gives CDR1 MNHEY, CDR2 SMNVEV (reference sequence). The CDR3 sequence is 14 residues long. V was clipped by 8 bases and J by 4 bases; unmatched bases: 6. CDR3 in DNA: TGTGCCAGCCGGGGACAGGGCCGTTACAATGAGCAGTTCTTC. Amino acids: CASRGQGRYNEQFF.

This clone came up a few times. The rearrangement links TRBV4-1 to TRBJ2-1; weak D call: TRBD2 (7 bases). The V gene's germline CDR1 is MGHRA and CDR2 YSYEKL. V was shortened by 1 base and J by 5 bases, with 9 bases between the two germline ends. This CDR3 spans 14 amino acids. Here the CDR3 DNA reads TGCGCCAGCAGCCAAGGGGGGGGGCACAATGAGCAGTTCTTC. The encoded protein is CASSQGGGHNEQFF.

This chain uses TRBV4-1 with TRBJ1-6; no firm D call. Germline assignment: CDR1 MGHRA and CDR2 YSYEKL. The length of the CDR3 is 16 residues. V lost 2 bases to trimming and J lost 5 bases, with 13 bases between them. The CDR3 spells CASSQFGGLNNSPLHF. As DNA, the CDR3 is TGCGCCAGCAGCCAATTCGGAGGGTTGAATAATTCACCCCTCCACTTT.

This clone has more than one count but fewer than ten. J is TRBJ2-5 and V is TRBV29-1, with D perhaps matching TRBD1 (5 bases). The V end was cut by 7 bases, the J end by 5 bases, with 17 bases between. Germline CDR1 reads SQVTM; CDR2 reads ANQGSEA. The CDR3 extends over 13 amino acids. The CDR3 is CSETEQGHETQYF. CDR3 bases: TGCAGCGAGACCGAGCAGGGCCATGAGACCCAGTACTTC.

This clone came up a few times. This chain links TRBV6-1 with TRBJ2-1; D is undetermined. This CDR3 comprises 11 residues. Germline loops: CDR1 MNHNS, CDR2 SASEGT. V lost 6 bases and J 3 bases, leaving 3 bases between the germline ends. CDR3 protein: CASSLYNEQFF. The CDR3 DNA reads TGTGCCAGCAGCCTCTACAATGAGCAGTTCTTC.

This chain connects TRBV5-1 to TRBJ2-2; TRBD1 agrees at 7 bases. CDR3 length: 16 amino acids. CDR1 and CDR2 from the germline V gene are SGHRS and YFSETQ. Trimming at V came to 2 bases and at J to 0 bases, leaving 4 bases not matched to a gene. The CDR3 is CASSFGQGANTGELFF. The CDR3, as DNA: TGCGCCAGCAGCTTTGGGCAGGGGGCGAACACCGGGGAGCTGTTTTTT. Looking up the rest from reference TRBV5-1 and TRBJ2-2 gives the full variable domain: KAGVTQTPRYLIKTRGQQVTLSCSPISGHRSVSWYQQTPGQGLQFLFEYFSETQRNKGNFPGRFSGRQFSNSRSEMNVSTLELGDSALYLCASSFGQGANTGELFFGEGSRLTVL.